The 23 T cell receptor beta chains given below trace back to one sample, sequenced in a study of Ad26.COV2.S vaccination and SARS-CoV-2 variants. Data came from immunoSEQ multiplex PCR; TCRdb stores just in-frame clones and leaves some out. The data show 300,000 to 400,000 clones, about 90% seen once. Specimen: peripheral blood, collected after recovery from COVID-19. Receptors were obtained from a human donor who had recovered from COVID-19.

J is TRBJ2-7 and V is TRBV5-1; tentatively, D is TRBD1 (6 bases). The CDR3 covers 16 residues. Trimming left V 4 bases short and J 2 bases short, with 19 bases between. Germline V gives CDR1 SGHRS, CDR2 YFSETQ. CDR3 in DNA: TGCGCCAGCAGCCGCCTGACCGGACAGAGGACCTACGAGCAGTACTTC. Its protein is CASSRLTGQRTYEQYF.

The chain uses TRBV7-8 and TRBJ1-6; D not certain. V was cut by 0 bases and J by 6 bases, with 9 bases left in between. Germline V gives CDR1 SGHVS, CDR2 FQNEAQ. This CDR3 is 15 amino acids long. The DNA for the CDR3 is TGTGCCAGCAGCTTAGCAGGGCACTTTAATTCACCCCTCCACTTT. This translates into CASSLAGHFNSPLHF.

The chain joins TRBV7-6 to TRBJ1-4; 8 bases fit TRBD1. The CDR3 loop spans 17 amino acids. V gave up 6 bases and J gave up 7 bases; unmatched junction bases: 16. Germline V lookup: CDR1 SGHVS, CDR2 FNYEAQ. The CDR3 spells CASSVEQGGWRGEKLFF. In DNA form, the CDR3 reads TGTGCCAGCAGTGTCGAACAGGGGGGTTGGAGGGGTGAAAAACTGTTTTTT.

This clone was seen just once. The chain is built from TRBV7-9 and TRBJ2-7; either TRBD1 or TRBD2 may fit D (5 bases each). Trimming took off 5 bases at V and 4 bases at J, with 12 bases between the two ends. This CDR3 has 13 amino acids. Germline assignment: CDR1 SEHNR and CDR2 FQNEAQ (reference sequence). The CDR3 loop is CASSKIEGYEQYF. CDR3 nucleotide sequence: TGTGCCAGCAGCAAGATCGAGGGGTACGAGCAGTACTTC.

The V call is TRBV5-6, the J call TRBJ2-7; D call uncertain. From germline, CDR1 is SGHDT and CDR2 YYEEEE. The CDR3 is made up of 12 amino acids. V dropped 0 bases and J dropped 6 bases, with 7 bases sitting between them. CDR3 residues: CASSLAAFEQYF. The CDR3 bases are TGTGCCAGCAGCTTGGCCGCGTTCGAGCAGTACTTC.

The table lists this clone with a few counts. The rearrangement links TRBV11-2 to TRBJ1-5; 11 bases fit TRBD1. The ends lost 0 bases at V and 8 bases at J; junction bases unmatched: 6. CDR1 is SGHAT, CDR2 FQNNGV, per germline. This CDR3 has 16 residues. CDR3 in amino acids: CASSLDGGTGGKPQHF. The CDR3 DNA is TGTGCCAGCAGCTTAGATGGGGGGACAGGGGGGAAGCCCCAGCATTTT.

This chain links TRBV7-3 with TRBJ2-3; D perhaps matches TRBD2 (7 bases). Looked up from germline, CDR1 is SGHTA and CDR2 is FQGTGA. This CDR3 has 15 amino acids. V lost 2 bases and J 3 bases, leaving 12 bases between the germline ends. Written as DNA, the CDR3 is TGTGCCAGCAGCTTATTGGGGGGGCGGACAGATACGCAGTATTTT. It codes for CASSLLGGRTDTQYF.

The chain employs TRBV4-2 and TRBJ1-1; 7 bases are a match to TRBD1. V lost 5 bases, J lost 2 bases, and 14 bases stayed unmatched. CDR1 is LGHNA and CDR2 is YNFKEQ in the germline V gene. The CDR3 totals 17 residues. The CDR3 nucleotides read TGTGCCAGCAGCTCCTTACCCTTAGACAGGGATAACACTGAAGCTTTCTTT. It yields the protein CASSSLPLDRDNTEAFF.

This clone appeared a single time. This sequence joins TRBV7-9 and TRBJ2-3; possible D gene TRBD2, 7 bases. Germline assignment: CDR1 SEHNR and CDR2 FQNEAQ (reference sequence). The CDR3 consists of 15 residues. With 2 bases removed from V and 4 bases from J, the gap between germline ends came to 13 bases. DNA for the CDR3: TGTGCCAGCAGCTTAACGGGGGGCCCTTCAGATACGCAGTATTTT. Its translation: CASSLTGGPSDTQYF.

This chain connects TRBV5-1 to TRBJ2-1; D is undetermined. V lost 5 bases, J lost 1 base, and 13 bases lay in between. CDR3 size: 15 residues. The V gene's germline CDR1 is SGHRS and CDR2 YFSETQ. The CDR3 DNA follows: TGCGCCAGCAGGTTAGATCCCCCATCCTACAATGAGCAGTTCTTC. Its protein is CASRLDPPSYNEQFF.

The J gene is TRBJ2-3, the V gene TRBV10-3; perhaps TRBD2 as D (5 bases). Trimming took off 0 bases at V and 4 bases at J, with 11 bases between the two ends. This CDR3 spans 15 amino acids. In germline, CDR1 is ENHRY, CDR2 SYGVKD. The CDR3: CAISESSPEADTQYF. CDR3 nucleotide sequence: TGTGCCATCAGTGAGTCGTCCCCGGAGGCAGATACGCAGTATTTT.

This clone was observed a single time. The V call is TRBV14, the J call TRBJ1-1, with D tentatively TRBD1 (6 bases). Trimming cost V 4 bases and J 0 bases, with 9 bases left between them. This CDR3 has 14 amino acids. Germline loops: CDR1 SGHDN, CDR2 FVKESK. DNA of the CDR3: TGTGCCAGCAGCCGGACAGCGCTGAACACTGAAGCTTTCTTT. It is translated as CASSRTALNTEAFF.

The chain is built from TRBV18 and TRBJ2-2, with TRBD1 matching 7 bases. The CDR3 runs 16 residues. Germline CDR1 is KGHSH and CDR2 is LQKENI. The ends lost 3 bases at V and 3 bases at J; junction bases unmatched: 7. The CDR3 here is CASSPLGTDHTGELFF. The CDR3 DNA is TGTGCCAGCTCACCGCTTGGGACAGACCACACCGGGGAGCTGTTTTTT.

V gene TRBV12-5 combines with J gene TRBJ1-6; D not resolved. This CDR3 contains 13 residues. The germline V gene has CDR1 LGHNT and CDR2 FRNRAP. The V and J ends lost 2 bases and 11 bases respectively, with 10 bases between them. CDR3 sequence reads: CASGLLEGAPLHF. The CDR3 nucleotides are TGTGCTAGTGGTTTGCTCGAGGGTGCACCCCTCCACTTT.

The chain combines TRBV6-5 with TRBJ1-1, with 8 nucleotides matching TRBD1. Per the germline V gene, CDR1 is MNHEY and CDR2 is SVGAGI. This CDR3 spans 16 amino acids. The trim removed 0 bases at V and 1 base at J, leaving 4 bases unmatched. CDR3 residues: CASSYSMGQENTEAFF. CDR3 in DNA: TGTGCCAGCAGTTACTCGATGGGACAGGAGAACACTGAAGCTTTCTTT.

The genes are TRBV2 and TRBJ1-2; 9 positions match TRBD1. The CDR3 totals 15 residues. The germline V gene has CDR1 SNHLY and CDR2 FYNNEI. Trimming took 7 bases from V and 6 from J; bases not matched to a gene: 12. The CDR3: CASNAFGQGFDGYTF. In DNA form, the CDR3 reads TGTGCCAGCAACGCTTTTGGACAGGGGTTCGATGGCTACACCTTC. Full variable domain (outside the CDR3, taken from reference TRBV2 and TRBJ1-2): EPEVTQTPSHQVTQMGQEVILRCVPISNHLYFYWYRQILGQKVEFLVSFYNNEISEKSEIFDDQFSVERPDGSNFTLKIRSTKLEDSAMYFCASNAFGQGFDGYTFGSGTRLTVV.

The chain links TRBV6-5 to TRBJ1-6, with 8 bases identical to TRBD1. Germline CDR1 reads MNHEY; CDR2 reads SVGAGI. V was clipped by 6 bases and J by 12 bases; unmatched bases: 13. The CDR3 runs 15 residues. CDR3 in amino acids: CASRDGQGINRPLHF. Written as DNA, the CDR3 is TGTGCCAGCAGGGATGGACAGGGAATCAACCGACCCCTCCACTTT.

The J gene is TRBJ2-3, the V gene TRBV7-9; maybe TRBD1 (6 bases). Trimming removed 4 bases from V and 6 bases from J, with 14 bases in between. The CDR3 consists of 14 residues. Germline assignment: CDR1 SEHNR and CDR2 FQNEAQ (reference sequence). In DNA form, the CDR3 reads TGTGCCAGCAGCTCAGGATCAGGGGTGGATACGCAGTATTTT. It yields the protein CASSSGSGVDTQYF.

CDR3 nucleotides: TGCGCCAGCAGCTTGGACGGGACAGAGTTTAGAAACACCATATATTTT. Residues: CASSLDGTEFRNTIYF. V usage is TRBV5-1 and J usage is TRBJ1-3, with 7 positions matching TRBD1. The V gene end was trimmed by 0 bases and the J gene end by 5 bases; junction bases not matched to a gene: 8. Germline CDR1 reads SGHRS; CDR2 reads YFSETQ. The CDR3 has 16 amino acids. The full variable domain, completed using reference TRBV5-1 and TRBJ1-3, is KAGVTQTPRYLIKTRGQQVTLSCSPISGHRSVSWYQQTPGQGLQFLFEYFSETQRNKGNFPGRFSGRQFSNSRSEMNVSTLELGDSALYLCASSLDGTEFRNTIYFGEGSWLTVV.

The V gene is TRBV6-2 or TRBV6-3, the J gene TRBJ1-5, with D perhaps TRBD1 (6 bases). The CDR3 length is 18 residues. CDR1 is MNHEY, CDR2 SVGEGT, per germline. Trimming took 0 bases from V and 4 from J, leaving 19 bases between them. The CDR3 sequence: CASSYSITPGDGNQPQHF. CDR3 nucleotide sequence: TGTGCCAGCAGTTACTCGATTACTCCAGGGGACGGGAATCAGCCCCAGCATTTT.

Only one count was recorded for this clone. The V gene is TRBV3-1 (or the pseudogene TRBV3-2), the J gene TRBJ2-3, with 10 positions matching TRBD2. The CDR3 totals 22 residues. Germline V lookup: CDR1 LGHDT, CDR2 YNNKEL (reference sequence). V trimming: 1 base; J trimming: 0 bases; junction bases outside the gene matches: 19. CDR3 residues: CASSQVKIGLAGDHSSTDTQYF. The DNA of the CDR3 is TGTGCCAGCAGCCAAGTTAAAATCGGGCTAGCGGGGGACCACTCTAGCACAGATACGCAGTATTTT.

The chain has TRBV19 and TRBJ2-7; D is uncertain. The V gene lost 6 bases and the J gene lost 2 bases, with 14 bases spanning the gap. In germline, CDR1 is LNHDA, CDR2 SQIVND (reference sequence). The CDR3 is 14 residues long. The CDR3 DNA reads TGTGCCAGTAGCACCAGGCTCTCCACCTACGAGCAGTACTTC. Protein: CASSTRLSTYEQYF.

This chain links TRBV7-2 with TRBJ1-1; possibly TRBD1 for D (6 bases). Trimming cost V 1 base and J 0 bases, with 12 bases left between them. Germline V gives CDR1 SGHTA, CDR2 FQGNSA. The CDR3 sequence is 16 residues long. CDR3 coding DNA: TGTGCCAGCAGCTTAGAGGACAGAAGAGTGAACACTGAAGCTTTCTTT. Protein product: CASSLEDRRVNTEAFF.